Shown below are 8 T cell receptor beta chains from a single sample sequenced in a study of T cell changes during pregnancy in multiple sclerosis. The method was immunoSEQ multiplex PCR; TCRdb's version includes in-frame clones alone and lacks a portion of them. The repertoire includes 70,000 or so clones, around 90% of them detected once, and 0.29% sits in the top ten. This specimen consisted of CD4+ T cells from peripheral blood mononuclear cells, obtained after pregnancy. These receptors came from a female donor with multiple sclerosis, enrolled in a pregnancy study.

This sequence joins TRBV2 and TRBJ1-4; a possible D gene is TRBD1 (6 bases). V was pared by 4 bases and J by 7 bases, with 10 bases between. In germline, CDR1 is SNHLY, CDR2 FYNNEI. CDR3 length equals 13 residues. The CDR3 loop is CASSVGGGEKLFF. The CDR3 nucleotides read TGTGCCAGCAGTGTTGGGGGCGGTGAAAAACTGTTTTTT.

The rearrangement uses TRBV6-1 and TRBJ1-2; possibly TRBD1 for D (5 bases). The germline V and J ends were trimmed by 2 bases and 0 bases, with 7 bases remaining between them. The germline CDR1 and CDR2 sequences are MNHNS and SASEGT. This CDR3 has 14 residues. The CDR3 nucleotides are TGTGCCAGCAGTGAACCGACAGCTAACTATGGCTACACCTTC. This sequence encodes CASSEPTANYGYTF.

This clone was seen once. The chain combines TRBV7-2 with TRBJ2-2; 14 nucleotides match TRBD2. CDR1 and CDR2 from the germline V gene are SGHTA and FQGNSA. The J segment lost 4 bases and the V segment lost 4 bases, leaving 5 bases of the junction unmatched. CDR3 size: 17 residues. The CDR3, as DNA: TGTGCCAGCAGCTCAGGACTAGCGGGGGGAACCACCGGGGAGCTGTTTTTT. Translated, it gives CASSSGLAGGTTGELFF.

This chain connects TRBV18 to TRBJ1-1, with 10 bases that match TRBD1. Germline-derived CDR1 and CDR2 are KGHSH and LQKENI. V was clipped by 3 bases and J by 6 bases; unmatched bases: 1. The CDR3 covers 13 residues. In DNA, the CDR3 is TGTGCCAGCTCACCCGGACAGGGGGCTGAAGCTTTCTTT. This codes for CASSPGQGAEAFF.

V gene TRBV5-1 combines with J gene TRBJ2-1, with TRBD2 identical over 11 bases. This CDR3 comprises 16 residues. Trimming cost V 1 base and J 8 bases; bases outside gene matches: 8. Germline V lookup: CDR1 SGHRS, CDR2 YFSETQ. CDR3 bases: TGCGCCAGCAGCTTGCTAGCGGGAGGCCTCGGGGATGAGCAGTTCTTC. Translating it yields CASSLLAGGLGDEQFF.

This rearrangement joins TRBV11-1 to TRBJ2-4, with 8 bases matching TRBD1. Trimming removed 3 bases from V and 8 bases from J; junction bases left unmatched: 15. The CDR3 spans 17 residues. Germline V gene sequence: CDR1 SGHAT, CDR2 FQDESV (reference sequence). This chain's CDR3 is CASSFDGTGLDGDIQYF. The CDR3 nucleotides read TGTGCCAGCAGCTTTGATGGGACAGGCCTGGATGGGGACATTCAGTACTTC.

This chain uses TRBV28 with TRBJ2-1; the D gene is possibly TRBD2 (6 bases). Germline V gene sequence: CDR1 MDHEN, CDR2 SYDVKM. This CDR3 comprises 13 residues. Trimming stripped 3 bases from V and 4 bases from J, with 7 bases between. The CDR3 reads CASSLRGYNEQFF. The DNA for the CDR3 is TGTGCCAGCAGTTTGCGGGGTTACAATGAGCAGTTCTTC. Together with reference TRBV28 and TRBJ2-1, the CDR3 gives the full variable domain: DVKVTQSSRYLVKRTGEKVFLECVQDMDHENMFWYRQDPGLGLRLIYFSYDVKMKEKGDIPEGYSVSREKKERFSLILESASTNQTSMYLCASSLRGYNEQFFGPGTRLTVL.

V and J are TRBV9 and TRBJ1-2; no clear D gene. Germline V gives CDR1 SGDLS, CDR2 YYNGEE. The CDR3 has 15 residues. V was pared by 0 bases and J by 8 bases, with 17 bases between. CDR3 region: CASSVGSAPERGYTF. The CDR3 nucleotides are TGTGCCAGCAGCGTAGGGAGCGCTCCCGAAAGGGGCTACACCTTC.